This TCR beta chain appears in the sequencing data of a study of response to subunit inactivated influenza vaccine. Findings of the study overall: The authors proposed limited new T cell recruitment per seasonal influenza vaccination.

The table lists this clonotype with a few counts. No antigen is known for it. TCRdb fed the RT-PCR reads into MiXCR, producing one record per CDR3 protein. The table shows some 500,000 distinct CDR3 sequences, with about 25% occurring only once. CDR1 is SEHNR, CDR2 FQNEAQ, per germline (reference sequence). After removal of 0 bases from V and 5 bases from J, the junction contained 4 bases not matched to a gene. The CDR3 contains 16 residues. The source was CD4+ T cells sorted from PBMCs, collected 5 days after vaccination. The V and J genes are TRBV7-9 and TRBJ1-4; 9 bases are a match to TRBD1. This sequence was found in a man aged 50 to 60 who received an inactivated influenza vaccine. Here the CDR3 DNA reads TGTGCCAGCAGCTTAGCCGGGACAGGGAAGAATGAAAAACTGTTTTTT. Translating it yields CASSLAGTGKNEKLFF.